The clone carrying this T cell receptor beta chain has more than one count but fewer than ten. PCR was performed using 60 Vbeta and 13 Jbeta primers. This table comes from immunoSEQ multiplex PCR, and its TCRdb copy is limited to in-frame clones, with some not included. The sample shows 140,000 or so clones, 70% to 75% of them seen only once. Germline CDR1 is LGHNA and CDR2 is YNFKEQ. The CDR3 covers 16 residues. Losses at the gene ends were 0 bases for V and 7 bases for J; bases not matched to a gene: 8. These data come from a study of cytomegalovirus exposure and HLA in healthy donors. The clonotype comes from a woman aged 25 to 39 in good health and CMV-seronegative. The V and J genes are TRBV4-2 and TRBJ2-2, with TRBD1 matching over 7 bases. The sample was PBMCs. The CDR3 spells CASSQEGQVHGGELFF. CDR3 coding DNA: TGTGCCAGCAGCCAAGAAGGACAGGTCCATGGCGGGGAGCTGTTTTTT.